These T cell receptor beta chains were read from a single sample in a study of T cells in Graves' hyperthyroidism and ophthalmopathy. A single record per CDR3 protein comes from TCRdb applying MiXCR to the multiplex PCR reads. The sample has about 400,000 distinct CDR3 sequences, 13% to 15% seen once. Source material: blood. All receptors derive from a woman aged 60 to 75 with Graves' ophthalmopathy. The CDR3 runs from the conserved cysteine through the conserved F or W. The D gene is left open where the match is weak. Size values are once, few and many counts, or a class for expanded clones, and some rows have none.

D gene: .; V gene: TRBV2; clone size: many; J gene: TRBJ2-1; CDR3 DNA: TGTGCCAGCAGTACCGGGAGAATGCAGTTCTTC; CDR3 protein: CASSTGRMQFF
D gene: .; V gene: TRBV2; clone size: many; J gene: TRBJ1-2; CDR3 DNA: TGTGCCAGCAGTCGACAGTACTCGGATGGCTACACCTTC; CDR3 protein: CASSRQYSDGYTF
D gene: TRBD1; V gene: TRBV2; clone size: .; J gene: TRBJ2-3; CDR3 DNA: TGTGCCAGCAAGAGACAGGGGGGAGGCACAGATACGCAGTATTTT; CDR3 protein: CASKRQGGGTDTQYF
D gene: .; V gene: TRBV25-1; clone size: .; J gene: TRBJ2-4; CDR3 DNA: TGTGCCAACGCTTGGACCAAAAACATTCAGTACTTC; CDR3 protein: CANAWTKNIQYF
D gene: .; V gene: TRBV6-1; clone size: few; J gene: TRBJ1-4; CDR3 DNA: TGTGCCAGCAGTGAGAGGGCCCCAGTGGTGAATGAAAAACTGTTTTTT; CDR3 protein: CASSERAPVVNEKLFF
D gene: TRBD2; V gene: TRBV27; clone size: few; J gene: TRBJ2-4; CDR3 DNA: TGTGCCAGCGGACTAGTTGGCAAAAACATTCAGTACTTC; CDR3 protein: CASGLVGKNIQYF
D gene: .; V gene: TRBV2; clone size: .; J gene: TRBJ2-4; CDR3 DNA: TGTGCCAGCAGTGGGGCTTCCTTCGCCAAAAACATTCAGTACTTC; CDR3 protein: CASSGASFAKNIQYF
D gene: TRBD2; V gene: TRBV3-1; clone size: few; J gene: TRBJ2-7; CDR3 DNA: TGTGCCAGCAGCCAAGGTGTCGCGGGAGGCTCCTACGAGCAGTACTTC; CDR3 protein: CASSQGVAGGSYEQYF
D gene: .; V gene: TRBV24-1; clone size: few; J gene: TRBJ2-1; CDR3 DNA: TGTGCCACCAGTGAATTCCGGTCTGATGAGCAGTTCTTC; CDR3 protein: CATSEFRSDEQFF
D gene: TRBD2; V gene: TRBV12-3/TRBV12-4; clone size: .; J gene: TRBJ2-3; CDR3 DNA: TGTGCCAGCAGACTAGCGGGAGTGGGTACAGATACGCAGTATTTT; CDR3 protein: CASRLAGVGTDTQYF
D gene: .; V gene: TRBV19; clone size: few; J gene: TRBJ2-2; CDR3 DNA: TGTGCCAGTAGTATTGGAGGGTTTGTAAACACCGGGGAGCTGTTTTTT; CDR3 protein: CASSIGGFVNTGELFF
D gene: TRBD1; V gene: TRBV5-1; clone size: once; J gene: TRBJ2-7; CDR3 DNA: TGTGCCAGCAGCTGGGACAGGGTTGGCGAGCAGTACTTC; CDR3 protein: CASSWDRVGEQYF
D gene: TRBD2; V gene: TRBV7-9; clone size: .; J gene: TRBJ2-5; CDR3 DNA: TGTGCCAGCGGCCCAATGGCGGGAGGAGGAGAGACCCAGTACTTC; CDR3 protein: CASGPMAGGGETQYF
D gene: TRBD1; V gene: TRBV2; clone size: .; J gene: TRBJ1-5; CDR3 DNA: TGTGCCAGCAGGGGGACAGGGAAGGGTCAGCCCCAGCATTTT; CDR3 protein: CASRGTGKGQPQHF
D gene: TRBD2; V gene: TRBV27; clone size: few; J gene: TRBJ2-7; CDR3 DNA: TGTGCCAGCAGTTTATCGCGGGGGGCCTACGAGCAGTACTTC; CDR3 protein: CASSLSRGAYEQYF
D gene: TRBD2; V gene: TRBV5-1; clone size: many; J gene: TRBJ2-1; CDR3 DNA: TGCGCCAGCAGCGTAGGCGGGAGGGACAATGAGCAGTTCTTC; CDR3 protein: CASSVGGRDNEQFF
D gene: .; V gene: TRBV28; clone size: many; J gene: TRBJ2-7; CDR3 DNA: TGTGCCAGCAAAGGACCCTTCTACGAGCAGTACTTC; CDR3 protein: CASKGPFYEQYF
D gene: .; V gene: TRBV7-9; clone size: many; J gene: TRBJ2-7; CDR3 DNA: TGTGCCAGCAGCCCCTGGGGGAGCTCCTACGAGCAGTACTTC; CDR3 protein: CASSPWGSSYEQYF
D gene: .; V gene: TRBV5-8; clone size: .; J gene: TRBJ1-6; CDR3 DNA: TGTGCCAGCAGCGGTACAGGGTTAACAATGGGGCCCGACGTGCGTATAAAAAATTCACCCCTCCACTTT; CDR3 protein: CASSGTGLTMGPDVRIKNSPLHF
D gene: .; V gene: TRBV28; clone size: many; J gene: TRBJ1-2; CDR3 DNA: TGTGCCAGCAGTTTTAATGGTAGGACGGACGGCTACACCTTC; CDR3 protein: CASSFNGRTDGYTF
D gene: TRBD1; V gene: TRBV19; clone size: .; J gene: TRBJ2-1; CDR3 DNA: TGTGCCAGGGGGACAGGGCAGGACAATGAGCAGTTCTTC; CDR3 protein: CARGTGQDNEQFF
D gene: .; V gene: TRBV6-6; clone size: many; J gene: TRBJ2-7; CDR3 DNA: TGTGCCAGCAGTTACTCGCTTGCGGGGAGCTCCTACGAGCAGTACTTC; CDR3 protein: CASSYSLAGSSYEQYF
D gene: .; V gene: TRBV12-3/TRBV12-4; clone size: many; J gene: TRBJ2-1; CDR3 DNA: TGTGCCAGCAGTTTAGCGTTGGACTTACAAAATGAGCAGTTCTTC; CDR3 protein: CASSLALDLQNEQFF
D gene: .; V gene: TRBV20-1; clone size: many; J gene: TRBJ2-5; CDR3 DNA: TGCAGTGCCAGGAAGGGAGAGACCCAGTACTTC; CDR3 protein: CSARKGETQYF
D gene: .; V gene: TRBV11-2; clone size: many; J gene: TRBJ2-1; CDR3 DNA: TGTGCCAGCAGCTTAGGAACCCCCCCCACGGAGCAGTTCTTC; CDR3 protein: CASSLGTPPTEQFF
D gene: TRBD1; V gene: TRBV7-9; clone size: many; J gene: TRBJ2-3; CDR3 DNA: TGTGCCAGCAGCCGCAGGACAGGGGGAGCATTAAGCACAGATACGCAGTATTTT; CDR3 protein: CASSRRTGGALSTDTQYF
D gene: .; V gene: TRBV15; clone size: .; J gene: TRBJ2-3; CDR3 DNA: TGTGCCACCACCAGGGGCAACACAGATACGCAGTATTTT; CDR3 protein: CATTRGNTDTQYF